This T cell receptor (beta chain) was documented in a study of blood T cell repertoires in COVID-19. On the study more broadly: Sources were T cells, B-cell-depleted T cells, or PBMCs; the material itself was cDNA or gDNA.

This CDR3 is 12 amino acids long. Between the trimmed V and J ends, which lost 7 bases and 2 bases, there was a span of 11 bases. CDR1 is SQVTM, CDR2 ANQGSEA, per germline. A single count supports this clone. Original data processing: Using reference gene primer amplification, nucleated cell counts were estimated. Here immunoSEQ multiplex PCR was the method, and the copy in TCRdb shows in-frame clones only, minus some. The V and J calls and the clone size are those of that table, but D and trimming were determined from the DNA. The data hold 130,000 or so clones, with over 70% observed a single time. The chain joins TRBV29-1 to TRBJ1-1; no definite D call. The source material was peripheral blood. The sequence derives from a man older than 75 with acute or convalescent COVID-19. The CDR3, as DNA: TGCAGCGCCGTGGGCAGAAACACTGAAGCTTTCTTT. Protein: CSAVGRNTEAFF.